One T cell receptor (beta chain) is described in this entry. The data were taken from a study of blood T cell repertoires in COVID-19. Study overall: Recovered status applied to Cohort 3 donors who had two consecutive negative PCRs. It also applied to those with clearance or with symptom resolution.

The assay was immunoSEQ multiplex PCR, and TCRdb's table has in-frame clones only and misses some. The sample contains 250,000 to 300,000 clones, around nine tenths of which appear only once. Participant age was about 18 to 89 years, and participants resided in approximately 24 US areas. Participants had their cohort set by participant-reported clinical history. The CDR3 sequence is 14 residues long. J lost 8 bases, V lost 7 bases, and 11 bases had no gene match. Germline V gene lookup returns CDR1 SNHLY and CDR2 FYNNEI. Sequencing was performed on PBMCs or T cells enriched from blood (not recorded which). This chain connects TRBV2 to TRBJ2-1, with 7 bases matching TRBD2. The sequence came from an older woman in a cohort exposed to, infected with or recovered from COVID-19 (not recorded which). The CDR3 DNA reads as TGTGCCAGCATGAGCGGGATAACGTCGTATGAGCAGTTCTTC. This sequence encodes CASMSGITSYEQFF.